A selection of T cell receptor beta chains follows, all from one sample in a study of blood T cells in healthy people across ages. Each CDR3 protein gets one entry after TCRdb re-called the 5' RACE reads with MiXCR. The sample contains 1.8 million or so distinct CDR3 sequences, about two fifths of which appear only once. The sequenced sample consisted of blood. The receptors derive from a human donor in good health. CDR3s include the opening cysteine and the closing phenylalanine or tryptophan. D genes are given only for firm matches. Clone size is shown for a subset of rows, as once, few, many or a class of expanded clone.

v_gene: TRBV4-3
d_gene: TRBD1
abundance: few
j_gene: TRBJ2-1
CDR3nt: TGCGCCAGCTCCCAAGGGGGCAGAATTATCGATGAGCAGTTCTTC
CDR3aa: CASSQGGRIIDEQFF

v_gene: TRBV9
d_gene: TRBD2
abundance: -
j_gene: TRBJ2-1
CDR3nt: TGTGCCAGCAGCGATATCGTTAGCGGGGTCTACAATGAGCAGTTCTTC
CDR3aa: CASSDIVSGVYNEQFF

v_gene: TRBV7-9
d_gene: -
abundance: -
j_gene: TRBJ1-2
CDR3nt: TGTGCCAGCAGCTTAGGGGCAGGGCGAAACCCCCTCTATGGCTACACCTTC
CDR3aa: CASSLGAGRNPLYGYTF

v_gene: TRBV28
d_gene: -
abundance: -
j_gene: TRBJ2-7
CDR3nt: TGTGCCAACAGTCTCGGAAGGGGTTACGAGCAGTACTTC
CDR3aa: CANSLGRGYEQYF

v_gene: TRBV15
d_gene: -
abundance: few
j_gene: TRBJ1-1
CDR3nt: TGTGCCACCAGCAGCGTAGTAGGGGTGGACACTGAAGCTTTCTTT
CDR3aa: CATSSVVGVDTEAFF

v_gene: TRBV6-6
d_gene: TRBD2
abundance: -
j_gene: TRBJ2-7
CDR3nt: TGTGCCAGCAGCATCCGGGACTACATCTACGAGCAGTACTTC
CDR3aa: CASSIRDYIYEQYF

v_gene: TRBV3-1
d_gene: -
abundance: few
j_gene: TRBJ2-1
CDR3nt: TGTGCCAGCAGCCAGAACGACCTCTTAGCTTACAATGAGCAGTTCTTC
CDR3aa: CASSQNDLLAYNEQFF

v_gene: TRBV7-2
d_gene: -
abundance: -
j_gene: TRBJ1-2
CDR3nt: TGTGCCAGCAGCCAAGGCGCCTGGGCGTCTAACTATGGCTACACCTTC
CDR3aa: CASSQGAWASNYGYTF

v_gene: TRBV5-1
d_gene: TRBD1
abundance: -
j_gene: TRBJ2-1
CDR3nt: TGCGCCAGCAGCTTGGGATTACAGGGGAGAAGGTACAATGAGCAGTTCTTC
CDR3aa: CASSLGLQGRRYNEQFF

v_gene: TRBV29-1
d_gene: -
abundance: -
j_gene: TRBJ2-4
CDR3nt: TGCAGCGCTTCGACTGCCTATTCGGGCGGAGGCAAAAACATTCAGTACTTC
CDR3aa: CSASTAYSGGGKNIQYF